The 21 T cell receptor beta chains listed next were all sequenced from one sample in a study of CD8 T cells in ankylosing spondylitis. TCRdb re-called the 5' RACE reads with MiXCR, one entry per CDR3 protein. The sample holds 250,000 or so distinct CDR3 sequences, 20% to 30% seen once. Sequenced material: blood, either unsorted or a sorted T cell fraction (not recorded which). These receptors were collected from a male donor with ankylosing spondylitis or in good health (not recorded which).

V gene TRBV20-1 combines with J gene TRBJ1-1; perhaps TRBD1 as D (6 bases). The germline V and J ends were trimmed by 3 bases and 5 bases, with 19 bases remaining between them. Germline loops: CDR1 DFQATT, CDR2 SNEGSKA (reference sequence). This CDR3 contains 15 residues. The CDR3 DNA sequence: TGCAGTGCTAGTTCTGGGGGGGCAAGGGGTACTGAAGCTTTCTTT. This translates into CSASSGGARGTEAFF.

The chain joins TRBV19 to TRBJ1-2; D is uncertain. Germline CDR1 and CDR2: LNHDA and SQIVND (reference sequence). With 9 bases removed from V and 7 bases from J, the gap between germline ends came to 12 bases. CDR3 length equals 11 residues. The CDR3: CASIGRPGYTF. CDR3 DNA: TGTGCCAGCATCGGACGTCCTGGCTACACCTTC. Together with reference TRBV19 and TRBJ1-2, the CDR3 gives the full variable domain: DGGITQSPKYLFRKEGQNVTLSCEQNLNHDAMYWYRQDPGQGLRLIYYSQIVNDFQKGDIAEGYSVSREKKESFPLTVTSAQKNPTAFYLCASIGRPGYTFGSGTRLTVV.

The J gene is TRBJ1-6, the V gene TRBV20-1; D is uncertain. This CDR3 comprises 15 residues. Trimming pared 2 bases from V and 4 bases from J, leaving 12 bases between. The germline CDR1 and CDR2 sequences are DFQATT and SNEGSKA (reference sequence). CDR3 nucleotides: TGCAGTGCTAGAAACGAAAACTTATATAATTCACCCCTCCACTTT. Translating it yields CSARNENLYNSPLHF.

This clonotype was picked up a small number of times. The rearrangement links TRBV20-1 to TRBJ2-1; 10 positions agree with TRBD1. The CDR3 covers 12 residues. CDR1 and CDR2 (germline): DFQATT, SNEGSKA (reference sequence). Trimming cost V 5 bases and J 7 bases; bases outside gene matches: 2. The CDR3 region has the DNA TGCAGTGCTCCGGACAGGGGGAATGAGCAGTTCTTC. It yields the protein CSAPDRGNEQFF.

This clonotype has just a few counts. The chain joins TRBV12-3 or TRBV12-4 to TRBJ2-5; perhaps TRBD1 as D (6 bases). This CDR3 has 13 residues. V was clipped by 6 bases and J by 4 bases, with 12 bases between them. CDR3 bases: TGTGCCAGCAGGCCCGGGACAACAGAGACCCAGTACTTC. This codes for CASRPGTTETQYF.

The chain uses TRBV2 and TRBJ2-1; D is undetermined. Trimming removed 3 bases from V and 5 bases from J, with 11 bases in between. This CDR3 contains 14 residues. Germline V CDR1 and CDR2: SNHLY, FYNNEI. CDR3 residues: CASSDLGENNEQFF. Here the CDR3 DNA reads TGTGCCAGCAGTGATCTCGGTGAAAACAATGAGCAGTTCTTC.

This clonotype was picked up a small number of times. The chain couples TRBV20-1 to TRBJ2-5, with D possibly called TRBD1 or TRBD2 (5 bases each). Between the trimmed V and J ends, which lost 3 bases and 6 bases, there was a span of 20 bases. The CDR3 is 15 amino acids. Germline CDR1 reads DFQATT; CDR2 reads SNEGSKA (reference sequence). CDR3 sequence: CSARSQGVALQTQYF. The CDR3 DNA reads TGCAGTGCTAGGTCCCAAGGGGTAGCGCTACAGACCCAGTACTTC.

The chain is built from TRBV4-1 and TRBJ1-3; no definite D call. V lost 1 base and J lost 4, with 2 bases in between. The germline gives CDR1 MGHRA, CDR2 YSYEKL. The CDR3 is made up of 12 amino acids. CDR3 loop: CASSQAGNTIYF. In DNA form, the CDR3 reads TGCGCCAGCAGCCAAGCCGGAAACACCATATATTTT.

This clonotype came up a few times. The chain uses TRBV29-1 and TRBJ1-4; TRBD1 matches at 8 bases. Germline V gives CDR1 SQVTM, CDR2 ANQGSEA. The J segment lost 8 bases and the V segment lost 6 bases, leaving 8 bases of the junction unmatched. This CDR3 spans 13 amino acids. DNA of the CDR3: TGCAGCGTGACTGACAGGGGCGGGGAAAAACTGTTTTTT. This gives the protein CSVTDRGGEKLFF.

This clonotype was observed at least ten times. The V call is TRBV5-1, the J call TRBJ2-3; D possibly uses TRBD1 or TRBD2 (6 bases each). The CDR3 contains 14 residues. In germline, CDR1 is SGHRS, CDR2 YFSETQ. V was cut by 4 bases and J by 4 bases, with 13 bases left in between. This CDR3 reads CASSGAGGPDTQYF. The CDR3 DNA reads TGCGCCAGCAGCGGCGCTGGGGGGCCAGATACGCAGTATTTT.

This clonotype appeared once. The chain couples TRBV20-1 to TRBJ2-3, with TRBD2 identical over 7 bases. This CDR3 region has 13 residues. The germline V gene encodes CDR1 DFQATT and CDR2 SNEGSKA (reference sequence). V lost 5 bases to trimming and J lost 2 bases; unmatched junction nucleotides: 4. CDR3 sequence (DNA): TGCAGTGCTTCGCGGGGGAACACAGATACGCAGTATTTT. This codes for CSASRGNTDTQYF.

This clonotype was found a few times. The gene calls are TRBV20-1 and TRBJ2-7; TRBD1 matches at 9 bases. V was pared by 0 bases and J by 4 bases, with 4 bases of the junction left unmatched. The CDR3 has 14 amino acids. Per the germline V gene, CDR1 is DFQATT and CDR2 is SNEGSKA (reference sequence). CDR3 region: CSARDPDRGYEQYF. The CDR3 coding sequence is TGCAGTGCTAGAGATCCAGACAGGGGGTACGAGCAGTACTTC.

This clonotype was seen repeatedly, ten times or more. In DNA form, the CDR3 reads TGTGCCAGCGGGCGGGACGAATCCTACAATGAGCAGTTCTTC. Translated, it gives CASGRDESYNEQFF. The chain has TRBV6-1 and TRBJ2-1; D possibly corresponds to TRBD2 (6 bases). The CDR3 contains 14 residues. Germline V lookup: CDR1 MNHNS, CDR2 SASEGT. V lost 8 bases and J 1 base, leaving 12 bases between the germline ends.

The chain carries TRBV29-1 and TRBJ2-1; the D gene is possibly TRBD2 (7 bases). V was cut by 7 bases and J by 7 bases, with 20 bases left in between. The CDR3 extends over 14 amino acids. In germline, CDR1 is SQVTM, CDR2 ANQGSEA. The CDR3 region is CSDSRGGVRNEQFF. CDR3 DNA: TGCAGCGACTCAAGGGGGGGGGTACGGAATGAGCAGTTCTTC.

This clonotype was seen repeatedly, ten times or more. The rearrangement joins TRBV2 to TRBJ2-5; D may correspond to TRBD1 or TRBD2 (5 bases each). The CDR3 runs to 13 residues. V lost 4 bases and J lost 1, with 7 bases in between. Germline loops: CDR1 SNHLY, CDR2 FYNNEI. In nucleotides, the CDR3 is TGTGCCAGCAGTGGGGACCTCCAAGAGACCCAGTACTTC. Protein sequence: CASSGDLQETQYF.

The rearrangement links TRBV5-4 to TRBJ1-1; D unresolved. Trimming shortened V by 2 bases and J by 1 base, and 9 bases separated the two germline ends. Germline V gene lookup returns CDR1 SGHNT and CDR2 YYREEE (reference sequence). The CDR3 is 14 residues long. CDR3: CASSFPDWNTEAFF. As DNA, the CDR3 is TGTGCCAGCAGCTTCCCGGACTGGAACACTGAAGCTTTCTTT.

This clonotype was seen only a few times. CDR3 bases: TGCAGCGCAGGGGCCGGGGGCTACACCTTC. Its translation is CSAGAGGYTF. The chain uses TRBV29-1 and TRBJ1-2; D possibly corresponds to TRBD1 (6 bases). The V gene's germline CDR1 is SQVTM and CDR2 ANQGSEA. V lost 7 bases, J lost 8 bases, and 11 bases lay in between. The CDR3 has 10 residues.

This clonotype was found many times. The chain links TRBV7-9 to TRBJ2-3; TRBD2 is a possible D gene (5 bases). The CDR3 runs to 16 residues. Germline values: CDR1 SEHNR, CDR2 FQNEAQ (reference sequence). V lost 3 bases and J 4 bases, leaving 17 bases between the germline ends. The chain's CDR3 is CASSFAPGSVADTQYF. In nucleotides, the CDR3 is TGTGCCAGCAGCTTTGCCCCCGGTAGCGTTGCAGATACGCAGTATTTT.

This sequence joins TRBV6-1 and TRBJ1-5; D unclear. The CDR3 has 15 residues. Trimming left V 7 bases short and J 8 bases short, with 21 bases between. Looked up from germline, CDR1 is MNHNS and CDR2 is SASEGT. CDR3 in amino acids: CASIPDGARMKPQHF. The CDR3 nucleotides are TGTGCCAGCATTCCGGACGGAGCTCGAATGAAGCCCCAGCATTTT.

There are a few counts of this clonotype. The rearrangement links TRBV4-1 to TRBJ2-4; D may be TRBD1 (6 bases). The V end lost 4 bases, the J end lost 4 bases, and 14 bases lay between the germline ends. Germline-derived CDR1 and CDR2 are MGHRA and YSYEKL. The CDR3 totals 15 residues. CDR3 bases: TGCGCCAGCAGCCTCCTGGGAACAGGGAAAAACATTCAGTACTTC. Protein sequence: CASSLLGTGKNIQYF.

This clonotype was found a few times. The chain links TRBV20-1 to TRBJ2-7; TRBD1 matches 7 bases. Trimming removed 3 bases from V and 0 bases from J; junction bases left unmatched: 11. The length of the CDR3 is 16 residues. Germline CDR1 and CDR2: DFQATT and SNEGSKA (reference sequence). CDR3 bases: TGCAGTGCTAGGAAATTACAGGGGCATAGCTCCTACGAGCAGTACTTC. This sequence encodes CSARKLQGHSSYEQYF.